Below, 15 T cell receptor beta chains from the same sample are listed, as sequenced in a study of regulatory T cells in long-lasting Graves disease. Indicated time point: newly diagnosed GD, antithyroid drugs for less than 3 months. Extracted RNA from PBMCs served as the source of the TCR library. Building the TCR beta libraries relied on iRepertoire HTBI primers, and CDR3 regions underwent Arm-PCR. MiXCR, run by TCRdb on the multiplex PCR reads, gives a single entry per CDR3 protein. The sample includes roughly 500,000 distinct CDR3 sequences, 12% to 15% of them seen just once. This same sample was also taken into another study, of T cells in Graves' hyperthyroidism and ophthalmopathy.

The material was peripheral blood mononuclear cells (PBMCs), obtained at new diagnosis, from a patient treated with antithyroid drugs. The receptors were sampled from a woman aged 45 to 65 with Graves disease.

J is TRBJ2-2 and V is TRBV3-1; 7 bases match TRBD2. Trimming removed 3 bases from V and 3 bases from J; junction bases left unmatched: 10. In germline, CDR1 is LGHDT, CDR2 YNNKEL (reference sequence). The CDR3 is 17 residues long. This chain's CDR3 is CASSQEARENYTGELFF. Here the CDR3 DNA reads TGTGCCAGCAGCCAGGAGGCGCGGGAGAATTACACCGGGGAGCTGTTTTTT.

This clonotype has at least ten counts. The genes are TRBV2 and TRBJ2-3, with 10 bases identical to TRBD1. There are 14 residues in the CDR3. Germline V CDR1 and CDR2: SNHLY, FYNNEI. V gave up 6 bases and J gave up 4 bases; unmatched junction bases: 4. The CDR3 sequence is CASRIGQGADTQYF. CDR3 DNA: TGTGCCAGCAGAATAGGACAGGGGGCAGATACGCAGTATTTT.

The chain employs TRBV7-2 and TRBJ2-4; unclear D gene. V lost 3 bases and J lost 8, with 5 bases in between. Germline V gene data show CDR1 as SGHTA and CDR2 as FQGNSA. CDR3 length equals 11 residues. The CDR3: CASSLRYIQYF. CDR3 bases: TGTGCCAGCAGCTTGAGATACATTCAGTACTTC.

This clonotype came up a few times. The rearrangement links TRBV10-3 to TRBJ2-2; no clear D. The CDR3 is 15 amino acids. Germline CDR1 is ENHRY and CDR2 is SYGVKD. With 6 bases removed from V and 0 bases from J, the gap between germline ends came to 11 bases. The CDR3 region has the DNA TGTGCCATCAGCTCAATTAACGCGAACACCGGGGAGCTGTTTTTT. Encoded protein: CAISSINANTGELFF.

This clonotype was recorded a few times. V is TRBV29-1 and J is TRBJ1-4, with D unclear. CDR1 is SQVTM and CDR2 is ANQGSEA in the germline V gene. The CDR3 contains 13 residues. V lost 2 bases and J lost 5, with 9 bases in between. The DNA for the CDR3 is TGCAGCGTTGAATTAACCGGGAATGAAAAACTGTTTTTT. It translates to CSVELTGNEKLFF.

This clonotype appeared once. It may be a read error: a sequence one base away is much more abundant. The chain is built from TRBV10-2 and TRBJ2-1; 10 bases are a match to TRBD2. The trim removed 3 bases at V and 0 bases at J, leaving 11 bases unmatched. The CDR3 runs to 19 residues. In germline, CDR1 is WSHSY, CDR2 SAAADI. CDR3 sequence reads: CASSDGASGSWTSYNEQFF. CDR3 in DNA: TGCGCCAGCAGTGACGGGGCTAGCGGGAGTTGGACCTCCTACAATGAGCAGTTCTTC.

This clonotype was seen repeatedly, ten times or more. The chain has TRBV10-3 and TRBJ2-3; 14 bases align to TRBD2. The end of the DNA fits TRBJ2-1 better, so the J call may be wrong. This CDR3 contains 15 residues. Germline V gives CDR1 ENHRY, CDR2 SYGVKD. CDR3 nucleotide sequence: TGTGCCATCAGTGCGGGGACTAGCGGGAGTGTCAGGCAGTTCTTC. Its translation: CAISAGTSGSVRQFF.

This clonotype was counted many times. The chain recombines TRBV14 with TRBJ2-5; D gene ambiguous. Germline V gives CDR1 SGHDN, CDR2 FVKESK. The CDR3 is 16 residues long. Trimming left V 3 bases short and J 2 bases short, with 16 bases between. The CDR3 is CASSQGLGFRQETQYF. CDR3 coding DNA: TGTGCCAGCAGCCAGGGTTTGGGGTTCCGACAAGAGACCCAGTACTTC.

The chain couples TRBV4-1 to TRBJ2-1; 10 positions match TRBD2. The CDR3 contains 18 residues. Germline values: CDR1 MGHRA, CDR2 YSYEKL. J lost 9 bases, V lost 1 base, and 15 bases had no gene match. The CDR3 DNA follows: TGCGCCAGCAGCCAAGCTAGCGGGGGCGGTCCCCCCTTGGGTGAGCAGTTCTTC. This gives the protein CASSQASGGGPPLGEQFF.

Ten or more counts support this clonotype. The chain links TRBV2 to TRBJ2-1, with TRBD1 matching over 7 bases. J was trimmed by 7 bases and V by 2 bases; bases with no gene match: 8. Per the germline V gene, CDR1 is SNHLY and CDR2 is FYNNEI. The CDR3 extends over 15 amino acids. This CDR3 reads CASSESGRGSNEQFF. In DNA form, the CDR3 reads TGTGCCAGCAGTGAAAGCGGCAGGGGGTCGAATGAGCAGTTCTTC.

This chain connects TRBV30 to TRBJ1-1, with D possibly being TRBD1 (6 bases). CDR1 and CDR2 (germline): GTSNPN, SVGIG (reference sequence). V lost 3 bases, J lost 3 bases, and 29 bases lay in between. This CDR3 comprises 19 residues. The CDR3 loop is CAWRTWEGRGTSVDTEAFF. CDR3 nucleotides: TGTGCCTGGAGAACCTGGGAGGGCAGGGGTACCTCGGTGGACACTGAAGCTTTCTTT.

This clonotype was picked up many times. The chain carries TRBV11-2 and TRBJ2-2; tentative D call: TRBD1 (5 bases). Germline CDR1 reads SGHAT; CDR2 reads FQNNGV. V lost 0 bases and J lost 6, with 8 bases in between. This CDR3 is built from 14 residues. As DNA, the CDR3 is TGTGCCAGCAGCTTAGAGCAGGGTGCCGGGGAGCTGTTTTTT. It is translated as CASSLEQGAGELFF.

Remarks on this clonotype: The final CDR3 position lacks the conserved phenylalanine or tryptophan, pointing to a likely read error. This chain connects TRBV7-9 to TRBJ2-1; the match to TRBD2 covers 11 bases. CDR1 is SEHNR and CDR2 is FQNEAQ in the germline V gene (reference sequence). This CDR3 has 18 residues. CDR3 protein: CTSSLGPLAGGPYNEQFL. As DNA, the CDR3 is TGTACCAGCAGCTTAGGACCCCTAGCGGGAGGTCCCTACAATGAGCAGTTCCTC.

The table lists this clonotype with many counts. The chain links TRBV28 to TRBJ2-7, with D perhaps TRBD1 or TRBD2 (5 bases each). The CDR3 is made up of 13 amino acids. Trimming shortened V by 8 bases and J by 2 bases, and 13 bases separated the two germline ends. Germline V gene lookup returns CDR1 MDHEN and CDR2 SYDVKM. The DNA for the CDR3 is TGTGCCAGCCAAACTACGGGACCCTACGAGCAGTACTTC. It translates to CASQTTGPYEQYF.

This clonotype was seen repeatedly, ten times or more. V is TRBV24-1 and J is TRBJ1-2, with a possible D match to TRBD1 (5 bases). CDR3 size: 13 residues. CDR1 is KGHDR, CDR2 SFDVKD, per germline. Trimming left V 5 bases short and J 2 bases short, with 8 bases between. The CDR3 is CATSAGTNYGYTF. As DNA, the CDR3 is TGTGCCACCAGTGCAGGGACGAACTATGGCTACACCTTC.